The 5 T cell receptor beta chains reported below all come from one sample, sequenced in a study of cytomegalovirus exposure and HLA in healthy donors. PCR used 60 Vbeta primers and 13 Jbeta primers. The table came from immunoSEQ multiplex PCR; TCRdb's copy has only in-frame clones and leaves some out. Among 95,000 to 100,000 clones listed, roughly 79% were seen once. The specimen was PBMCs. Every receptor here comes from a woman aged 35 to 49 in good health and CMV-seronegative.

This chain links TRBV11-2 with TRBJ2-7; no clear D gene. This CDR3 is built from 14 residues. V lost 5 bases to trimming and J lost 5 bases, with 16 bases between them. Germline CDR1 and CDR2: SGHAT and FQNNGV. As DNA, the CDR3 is TGTGCCAGCAGCCATAGTAGAAGCGCCCACGAGCAGTACTTC. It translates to CASSHSRSAHEQYF.

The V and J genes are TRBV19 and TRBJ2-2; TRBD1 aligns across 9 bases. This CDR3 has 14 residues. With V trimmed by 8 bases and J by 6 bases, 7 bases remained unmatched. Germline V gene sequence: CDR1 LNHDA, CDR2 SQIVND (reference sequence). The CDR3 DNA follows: TGTGCCAGTGCAGACAGGGGGGTGGCCGGGGAGCTGTTTTTT. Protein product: CASADRGVAGELFF.

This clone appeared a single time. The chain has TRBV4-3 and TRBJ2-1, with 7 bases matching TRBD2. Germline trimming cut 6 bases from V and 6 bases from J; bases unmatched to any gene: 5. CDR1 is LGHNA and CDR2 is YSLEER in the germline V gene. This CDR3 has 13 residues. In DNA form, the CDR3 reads TGCGCCAGCAGTATGGGAGGGGTCAATGAGCAGTTCTTC. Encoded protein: CASSMGGVNEQFF.

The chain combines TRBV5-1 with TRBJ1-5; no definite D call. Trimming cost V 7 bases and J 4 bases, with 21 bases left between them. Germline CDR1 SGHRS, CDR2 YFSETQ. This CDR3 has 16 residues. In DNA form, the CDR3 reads TGCGCCAGCCCTGGCCAGTATCTCCCTGTTAATCAGCCCCAGCATTTT. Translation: CASPGQYLPVNQPQHF.

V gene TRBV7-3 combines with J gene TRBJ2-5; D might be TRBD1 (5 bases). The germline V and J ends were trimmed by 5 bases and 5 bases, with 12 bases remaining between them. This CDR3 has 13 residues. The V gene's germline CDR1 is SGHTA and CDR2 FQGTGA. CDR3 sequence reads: CASSLDISETQYF. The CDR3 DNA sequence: TGTGCCAGCAGCCTGGACATATCTGAGACCCAGTACTTC.